This T cell receptor (beta chain) stems from a study of T cells in pancreatic ductal adenocarcinoma. Surgery without prior neoadjuvant therapy was the treatment of the selected pancreatic ductal adenocarcinoma patients. The method was immunoSEQ multiplex PCR; TCRdb's version includes in-frame clones alone and lacks a portion of them. Of roughly 100,000 clones in the sample, around 96% were seen once. Comment on this clone: Its antigen remains unknown.

Germline V gene data show CDR1 as LNHDA and CDR2 as SQIVND (reference sequence). V was clipped by 6 bases and J by 1 base, with 16 bases between them. The CDR3 covers 15 residues. Study-level points and caveats: Tumors hold more CD45RO+ effector T cells, which may bias toward lower diversity. The resected cohort was biased toward the minority with early-stage disease. Blood had more productive templates and roughly 8-fold more unique clonotypes than tumor. No significant tumor-blood clonality difference; means were about 0.12 and 0.073.

This sequence joins TRBV19 and TRBJ2-7, with a tentative D call TRBD2 (5 bases). Input material: PBMCs. The TCR originated in a human donor with pancreatic ductal adenocarcinoma. This CDR3 is CASRGWLRGSYEQYF. The CDR3, as DNA: TGTGCCAGTAGGGGTTGGCTCAGAGGGTCCTACGAGCAGTACTTC.